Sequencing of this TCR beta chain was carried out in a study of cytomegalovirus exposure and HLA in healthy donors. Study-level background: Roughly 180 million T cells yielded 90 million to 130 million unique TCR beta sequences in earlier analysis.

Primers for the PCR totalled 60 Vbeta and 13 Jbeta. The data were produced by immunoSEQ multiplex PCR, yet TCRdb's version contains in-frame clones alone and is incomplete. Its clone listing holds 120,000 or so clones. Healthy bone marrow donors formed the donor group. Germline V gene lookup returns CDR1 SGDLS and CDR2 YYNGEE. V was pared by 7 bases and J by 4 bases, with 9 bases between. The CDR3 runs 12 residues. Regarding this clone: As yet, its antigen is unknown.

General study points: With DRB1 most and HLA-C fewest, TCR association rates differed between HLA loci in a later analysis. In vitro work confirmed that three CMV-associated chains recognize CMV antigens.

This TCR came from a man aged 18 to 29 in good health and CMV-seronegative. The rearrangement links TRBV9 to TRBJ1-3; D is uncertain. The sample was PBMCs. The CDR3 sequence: CASESTGNTIYF. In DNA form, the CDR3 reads TGTGCCAGCGAGAGTACGGGAAACACCATATATTTT.